The entry below describes one T cell receptor beta chain. The assay was immunoSEQ multiplex PCR, and TCRdb's table has in-frame clones only and misses some. There are over 15,000 clones in the sample; approximately 91% occur only once, and about 30% lies in the top ten. The sample comes from a study of control samples from healthy donors and cancer patients. This TCR was recovered from a man between 60 and 75 years old with head and neck cancer. Sequencing used PBMCs.

This CDR3 reads CASSVAQGSTDTQYF. CDR3 nucleotide sequence: TGTGCCAGCAGCGTAGCCCAAGGAAGCACAGATACGCAGTATTTT. This chain joins TRBV9 and TRBJ2-3; D is uncertain. Germline CDR1 is SGDLS and CDR2 is YYNGEE. The V and J ends lost 0 bases and 0 bases respectively, with 8 bases between them. The CDR3 is 15 residues long.